This TCR beta chain was observed in a study of blood T cell repertoires in COVID-19. Across the study: The United States, Italy and Spain supplied acute and convalescent COVID-19 samples. From T cells, B-cell-depleted T cells, or PBMCs came the material, which was cDNA or gDNA.

Those enrolled, adults aged roughly 18 to 90 years, came from some 23 US areas. Participants in the exposed group had met a COVID-19 case in the 2 weeks before joining the study. The repertoire was sequenced with immunoSEQ multiplex PCR; TCRdb's copy has only in-frame clones and lacks some. The data contain some 240,000 clones, 88% of them singletons. CDR3 length: 12 residues. Germline V lookup: CDR1 SGHVS, CDR2 FQNEAQ. The V end lost 3 bases, the J end lost 4 bases, and 4 bases lay between the germline ends. Sample share makes this clone medium-sized. The material sequenced was PBMCs or T cells enriched from blood (not recorded which). The genes are TRBV7-8 and TRBJ1-5, with no clear D. The sequence was collected from a woman in her forties who had been exposed to COVID-19. The CDR3, as DNA: TGTGCCAGCAGCTTCCCTAATCAGCCCCAGCATTTT. Its protein is CASSFPNQPQHF.